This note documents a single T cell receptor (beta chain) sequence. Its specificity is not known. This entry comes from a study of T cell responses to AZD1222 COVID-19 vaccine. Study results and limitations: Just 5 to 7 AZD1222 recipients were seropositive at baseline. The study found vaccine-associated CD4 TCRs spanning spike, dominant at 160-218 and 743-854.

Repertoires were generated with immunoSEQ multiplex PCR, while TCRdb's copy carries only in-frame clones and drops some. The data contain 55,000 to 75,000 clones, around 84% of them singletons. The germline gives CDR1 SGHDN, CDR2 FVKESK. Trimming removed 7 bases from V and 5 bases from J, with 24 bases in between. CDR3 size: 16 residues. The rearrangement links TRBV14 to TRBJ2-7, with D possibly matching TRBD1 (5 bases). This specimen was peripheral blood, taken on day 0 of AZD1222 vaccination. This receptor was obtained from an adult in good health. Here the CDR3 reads CASIHRRGANRNEQYF. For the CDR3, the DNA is TGTGCCAGCATACACCGTAGGGGCGCTAATAGGAACGAGCAGTACTTC. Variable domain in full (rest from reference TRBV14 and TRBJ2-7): EAGVTQFPSHSVIEKGQTVTLRCDPISGHDNLYWYRRVMGKEIKFLLHFVKESKQDESGMPNNRFLAERTGGTYSTLKVQPAELEDSGVYFCASIHRRGANRNEQYFGPGTRLTVT.